The 9 T cell receptor beta chains reported below all come from one sample, sequenced in a study of Tregs in tolerant kidney transplant recipients. TCRdb's copy holds only in-frame clones and misses some; the assay was immunoSEQ multiplex PCR. The sample consists of approximately 75,000 clones, 91% of them appearing once. The material was Tregs from blood, obtained before the transplant. Receptor source: a human donor who received a combined kidney and bone marrow transplant.

The rearrangement joins TRBV5-1 to TRBJ1-4, with 7 bases that match TRBD1. The V segment lost 4 bases and the J segment 3 bases; nucleotides outside the gene matches: 6. This CDR3 is built from 15 residues. Germline V gene lookup returns CDR1 SGHRS and CDR2 YFSETQ. CDR3 sequence (DNA): TGCGCCAGCAGCCCAGGGGGGGGACCTAATGAAAAACTGTTTTTT. The encoded protein is CASSPGGGPNEKLFF.

This sequence joins TRBV30 and TRBJ1-6; no firm D call. V dropped 2 bases and J dropped 13 bases, with 12 bases sitting between them. Germline CDR1 is GTSNPN and CDR2 is SVGIG (reference sequence). The CDR3 totals 12 residues. The CDR3 DNA reads TGTGCCTGGAGTAGGACCTCCTCCCCCCTCCACTTT. This sequence encodes CAWSRTSSPLHF.

The gene calls are TRBV15 and TRBJ2-5; D ambiguous. Trimming took off 5 bases at V and 7 bases at J, with 14 bases between the two ends. CDR1 and CDR2 from the germline V gene are LNHNV and YYDKDF (reference sequence). The CDR3 is 13 amino acids. CDR3 coding DNA: TGTGCCACCAGCCCTCGGCCCCTAGGGACCCAGTACTTC. Encoded protein: CATSPRPLGTQYF.

Comments on this clone: Other DNA sequences in this sample translate to the same CDR3. The V call is TRBV28, the J call TRBJ2-7, with TRBD1 matching over 10 bases. The CDR3 length is 18 residues. Trimming removed 0 bases from V and 5 bases from J; junction bases left unmatched: 13. Per the germline V gene, CDR1 is MDHEN and CDR2 is SYDVKM. This CDR3 is CASSLWGQGLGQTDEQYF. The CDR3 DNA is TGTGCCAGCAGTTTATGGGGACAGGGGTTAGGTCAGACGGACGAGCAGTACTTC.

Points on this clone: At one end, the junction sequence differs from germline, possibly due to a read error. V and J are TRBV5-1 and TRBJ1-2; no reliable D call. Germline CDR1 is SGHRS and CDR2 is YFSETQ. CDR3 length: 15 amino acids. CDR3 DNA sequence: TGCGCCAGCAGCTTGGATGTGGGAAACCGGAATGGCCACACCTTC. Translating gives CASSLDVGNRNGHTF.

This clone appeared once. The chain uses TRBV6-1 and TRBJ2-7, with 7 bases matching TRBD1. Trimming cost V 6 bases and J 2 bases; bases outside gene matches: 10. Germline loops: CDR1 MNHNS, CDR2 SASEGT. The CDR3 is 15 amino acids. DNA of the CDR3: TGTGCCAGCAGACCCCATCGGACAGGAGCCTACGAGCAGTACTTC. Translated: CASRPHRTGAYEQYF.

The chain recombines TRBV5-1 with TRBJ1-2; no firm D call. Trimming left V 0 bases short and J 6 bases short, with 9 bases between. Germline CDR1 SGHRS, CDR2 YFSETQ. This CDR3 has 13 residues. CDR3 amino acids: CASSLAGPNGYTF. For the CDR3, the DNA is TGCGCCAGCAGCTTGGCCGGCCCTAATGGCTACACCTTC.

This sequence joins TRBV5-1 and TRBJ2-5; D is uncertain. CDR3 length: 13 residues. Germline CDR1 SGHRS, CDR2 YFSETQ. Trimming removed 4 bases at V and 4 bases at J, with 11 bases between. CDR3 nucleotide sequence: TGCGCCAGCAGCACGACCCCCCCAGAGACCCAGTACTTC. This codes for CASSTTPPETQYF.

The chain is built from TRBV7-8 and TRBJ1-4, with a weak D call TRBD1 (5 bases). Germline V gives CDR1 SGHVS, CDR2 FQNEAQ. V gave up 4 bases and J gave up 8 bases, with 17 bases separating them. This CDR3 has 15 residues. CDR3 bases: TGTGCCAGCAGCTCCCTTCAGCCAGGGAACGAAAAACTGTTTTTT. Its protein product is CASSSLQPGNEKLFF.